A selection of T cell receptor beta chains follows, all from one sample in a study of OX40 agonist ivuxolimab in advanced cancers. The method was immunoSEQ multiplex PCR; TCRdb's version includes in-frame clones alone and lacks a portion of them. This sample carries 95,000 to 150,000 clones, just under 95% of them seen once, and the ten largest clones take approximately 0.15%. This specimen was CD4+ or CD8+ T cells sorted from blood, taken in a trial of the OX40 agonist ivuxolimab. Every receptor here comes from an adult with an advanced solid tumor such as melanoma, head and neck, liver or kidney cancer. CDR3s include the opening cysteine and the closing phenylalanine or tryptophan. The D gene is left open where the match is weak. The size field is filled for only some rows; it gives once, few, many or a size class.

j_call v_call clone_size d_call cdr3_nt cdr3_aa
TRBJ1-1 TRBV6-5 . . TGTGCCAGCAGTTACTCGCCGGGCCCCAACACTGAAGCTTTCTTT CASSYSPGPNTEAFF
TRBJ2-3 TRBV20-1 . . TGCAGTGTCCAGCGAGGGTGGACGCAGTATTTT CSVQRGWTQYF
TRBJ2-2 TRBV7-9 . TRBD1 TGTGCCAGCAGCCAAGGGGGCCGAATAGGGGAGCTGTTTTTT CASSQGGRIGELFF
TRBJ1-2 TRBV7-8 once . TGTGCCAGCAGCCGGGAATTCTATGGCTACACCTTC CASSREFYGYTF
TRBJ1-6 TRBV7-9 few . TGTGCCAGCAGCCCATACAATTCACCCCTCCACTTT CASSPYNSPLHF
TRBJ2-1 TRBV7-2 . TRBD2 TGTGCCAGCAGCTATTATAGCGGGGCCGGGAATGAGCAGTTCTTC CASSYYSGAGNEQFF
TRBJ1-1 TRBV18 few . TGTGCCAGCTCACCCAGTCGGCAGAACACTGAAGCTTTCTTT CASSPSRQNTEAFF
TRBJ2-4 TRBV5-1 . TRBD2 TGCGCCAGCAGCTTCCTAGCGGGAGGTTTAGCCAAAAACATTCAGTACTTC CASSFLAGGLAKNIQYF
TRBJ2-1 TRBV6-6 . TRBD2 TGTGCCAGCAGTTACCAGCGGGGGTCCTACAATGAGCAGTTCTTC CASSYQRGSYNEQFF
TRBJ2-3 TRBV5-4 once . TGTGCCAGCCATTCCGGGGACAAGAGCACAGATACGCAGTATTTT CASHSGDKSTDTQYF
TRBJ2-7 TRBV7-8 . . TGTGCCAGCAGCTTAGCGGGGGGCGTGGCATCCTACGAGCAGTACTTC CASSLAGGVASYEQYF
TRBJ1-6 TRBV6-4 once TRBD1 TGTGCCAGCAGTCAAGACAGGGGGTCACCACCCCTCCACTTT CASSQDRGSPPLHF
TRBJ2-3 TRBV7-7 . . TGTGCCAGCAGCTTTAGAAATGGCGTTACGGATACGCAGTATTTT CASSFRNGVTDTQYF
TRBJ2-7 TRBV27 . . TGTGCCAGCAGTTTAACCCGGGACTGGCTGTACTTC CASSLTRDWLYF
TRBJ2-2 TRBV14 . . TGTGCCAGCAGCCAGCGGGTCAACACCGGGGAGCTGTTTTTT CASSQRVNTGELFF
TRBJ2-5 TRBV7-7 . . TGTGCCAGCAGCCGTCAGGGAAAAGAGACCCAGTACTTC CASSRQGKETQYF
TRBJ1-1 TRBV11-2 . . TGTGCCAGCAGCCCCCCGGTTGAACAGGGACATGAAGCTTTCTTT CASSPPVEQGHEAFF
TRBJ1-1 TRBV6-5 . . TGTGCCAGCAGTCCGAGACAGGCGAACACTGAAGCTTTCTTT CASSPRQANTEAFF
TRBJ1-1 TRBV6-5 . . TGTGCCAGCAGGAGGCGAGAGGCCCCGGGGGGTGAAGCTTTCTTT CASRRREAPGGEAFF
TRBJ2-3 TRBV11-3 . TRBD2 TGTGCCAGCAGCCTCGGGGGGTACCCGACAGATACGCAGTATTTT CASSLGGYPTDTQYF
TRBJ1-3 TRBV28 . . TGTGCCAGCAGGGTCCGGGGATCTGGAAACACCATATATTTT CASRVRGSGNTIYF
TRBJ2-1 TRBV7-9 . . TGTGCCAGCAGCCCCGTCGGCGGGGAGACTGGGAATGAGCAGTTCTTC CASSPVGGETGNEQFF
TRBJ1-1 TRBV2 once . TGTGCCAGCAGTGAACAGGGCTCGAACACTGAAGCTTTCTTT CASSEQGSNTEAFF
TRBJ2-1 TRBV4-1 . . TGCGCCAGCAGCGCCCGGACCCCTTTTGAGCAGTTCTTC CASSARTPFEQFF
TRBJ1-1 TRBV7-2 . . TGTGCCAGCAGCTTCGGCACGAAGAACACTGAAGCTTTCTTT CASSFGTKNTEAFF
TRBJ2-5 TRBV18 . TRBD1 TGTGCCAGCTCAGAGAGACAGGGAAACCAAGAGACCCAGTACTTC CASSERQGNQETQYF
TRBJ2-5 TRBV7-9 . . TGTGCCAGCAGCAAATCGGGGAGGGGGCGCGGAGAGACCCAGTACTTC CASSKSGRGRGETQYF
TRBJ1-1 TRBV19 . TRBD1 TGTGCCAGTAGTATAGGCACAGGGGGCTGGGTAGGCACTGAAGCTTTCTTT CASSIGTGGWVGTEAFF
TRBJ2-7 TRBV5-4 . TRBD2 TGTGCCAGCTCTTCTAGCGGGGCCGCCTACGAGCAGTACTTC CASSSSGAAYEQYF
TRBJ2-7 TRBV7-2 . TRBD1 TGTGCCAGCAGCTCCTACAGGGGCGGAGGCGAGCAGTACTTC CASSSYRGGGEQYF
TRBJ2-2 TRBV19 . . TGTGCCAGTAGTAATCCGAACACCGGGGAGCTGTTTTTT CASSNPNTGELFF
TRBJ2-1 TRBV11-2 . TRBD2 TGTGCCAGCAGCTCCGCGAGGGACTACAGCTCCTACAATGAGCAGTTCTTC CASSSARDYSSYNEQFF
TRBJ2-1 TRBV9 . . TGTGCCAGCAGCGTAGATAACTACAATGAGCAGTTCTTC CASSVDNYNEQFF
TRBJ2-3 TRBV7-2 . TRBD2 TGTGCCAGCAGCCCCCGGGACTACACAGATACGCAGTATTTT CASSPRDYTDTQYF
TRBJ1-1 TRBV27 . . TGTGCCAGCAGTTTGTCGAGGAACACTGAAGCTTTCTTT CASSLSRNTEAFF
TRBJ2-5 TRBV7-7 . TRBD2 TGTGCCAGCAGCTTACGTCCATCGAGCGGGGGCCCCCAAGAGACCCAGTACTTC CASSLRPSSGGPQETQYF
TRBJ2-5 TRBV9 . . TGTGCCAGCAGCGAACGTTTTGGGGGCGCCCGGGCAAGAGAGACCCAGTACTTC CASSERFGGARARETQYF
TRBJ1-2 TRBV7-2 . TRBD1 TGTGCCAGCAGCCCTCAACAGGGGAGAGTTGGCTACACCTTC CASSPQQGRVGYTF
TRBJ2-2 TRBV6-5 once TRBD1 TGTGCCAGCAGTGGGGTACAGGGGGCCACCGGGGAGCTGTTTTTT CASSGVQGATGELFF
TRBJ2-7 TRBV7-9 . TRBD2 TGTGCCAGCAGGTTAGCCGCGGGACTAGCGGGAGTCGAGCAGTACTTC CASRLAAGLAGVEQYF
TRBJ2-2 TRBV6-1 . TRBD2 TGTGCCAGCAGTGAAGCGCCACTAGCGGTCGGCGGGGAGCTGTTTTTT CASSEAPLAVGGELFF
TRBJ1-6 TRBV5-1 . TRBD1 TGCGCCAGCAGCTTGCGACAGGGCGTAAATAATTCACCCCTCCACTTT CASSLRQGVNNSPLHF
TRBJ2-1 TRBV28 . TRBD1 TGTGCCAGCAGTTTATCAGGACAGGGCCGAGGGAGTGAGCAGTTCTTC CASSLSGQGRGSEQFF
TRBJ1-4 TRBV5-4 . TRBD1 TGTGCCAGCAGCGCGACAGGGGCTAATGAAAAACTGTTTTTT CASSATGANEKLFF
TRBJ1-4 TRBV19 . . TGTGCCAGTAGAGACGAAGCCTTCGTCCGTGAAAAACTGTTTTTT CASRDEAFVREKLFF